Below, 7 T cell receptor beta chains from the same sample are listed, as sequenced in a study of a mutant IDH1 vaccine in newly diagnosed glioma. These TCRs are of unknown antigen specificity. Time point defined: week 5, during vaccination. A single vaccine dose contained 300 ug of mutant IDH1 20-mer peptide, and topical imiquimod was used with it. Here immunoSEQ multiplex PCR was the method, and the copy in TCRdb shows in-frame clones only, minus some. The data contain roughly 28,000 clones, around 92% of them singletons. The sample here was PBMCs, taken from a glioma patient whose treatment included an IDH1 peptide vaccine. The receptors here all came from a man in his late teens or twenties with glioma.

This clone has only a few counts. The V gene is TRBV6-4, the J gene TRBJ1-5; D is unresolved. The germline V gene has CDR1 MRHNA and CDR2 SNTAGT. Trimming shortened V by 5 bases and J by 7 bases, and 12 bases separated the two germline ends. This CDR3 contains 13 residues. CDR3 protein: CASSPGPGQPQHF. The CDR3 coding sequence is TGTGCCAGCAGTCCGGGCCCGGGGCAGCCCCAGCATTTT.

This clone was counted a few times. The CDR3 here is CASRGQGDTEAFF. The CDR3 coding sequence is TGTGCCAGCAGGGGACAGGGGGACACTGAAGCTTTCTTT. V and J are TRBV11-3 and TRBJ1-1; TRBD1 matches at 11 bases. CDR1 is SGHNT and CDR2 is YENEEA in the germline V gene. The CDR3 is made up of 13 amino acids. V dropped 6 bases and J dropped 3; count of bases not matched to a gene: 0. Supplemented by reference TRBV11-3 and TRBJ1-1, the full variable domain reads EAGVVQSPRYKIIEKKQPVAFWCNPISGHNTLYWYLQNLGQGPELLIRYENEEAVDDSQLPKDRFSAERLKGVDSTLKIQPAELGDSAVYLCASRGQGDTEAFFGQGTRLTVV.

This chain uses TRBV2 with TRBJ1-5; D not certain. The germline V gene encodes CDR1 SNHLY and CDR2 FYNNEI. The length of the CDR3 is 12 residues. The V gene lost 4 bases and the J gene lost 9 bases, with 10 bases spanning the gap. This CDR3 reads CASSVNPLPQHF. The CDR3 DNA follows: TGTGCCAGCAGTGTAAACCCTCTGCCCCAGCATTTT.

J is TRBJ2-1 and V is TRBV4-1; 9 positions match TRBD2. The ends lost 1 base at V and 4 bases at J; junction bases unmatched: 2. The CDR3 runs to 15 residues. The V gene's germline CDR1 is MGHRA and CDR2 YSYEKL. The CDR3 here is CASSQGLADYNEQFF. CDR3 sequence (DNA): TGCGCCAGCAGCCAAGGACTAGCGGATTACAATGAGCAGTTCTTC.

The chain joins TRBV27 to TRBJ1-1; D is perhaps TRBD1 (6 bases). The V end lost 3 bases, the J end lost 0 bases, and 17 bases lay between the germline ends. This CDR3 contains 17 residues. The V gene's germline CDR1 is MNHEY and CDR2 SMNVEV (reference sequence). Written as DNA, the CDR3 is TGTGCCAGCAGTTTTTCGACTCGGGGGGGCGTGAACACTGAAGCTTTCTTT. It encodes CASSFSTRGGVNTEAFF.

The chain is built from TRBV5-1 and TRBJ2-1, with 7 bases fitting TRBD2. The CDR3 is 15 amino acids. Losses at the gene ends were 0 bases for V and 8 bases for J; bases not matched to a gene: 8. CDR1 and CDR2 (germline): SGHRS, YFSETQ. CDR3 sequence (DNA): TGCGCCAGCAGCTTGGAAACGGGACTAACGGATGAGCAGTTCTTC. Translation gives CASSLETGLTDEQFF.

This clone was found a few times. V and J are TRBV7-2 and TRBJ2-3, with D maybe TRBD2 (7 bases). V was clipped by 5 bases and J by 8 bases, with 23 bases between them. The CDR3 consists of 16 residues. CDR1 is SGHTA and CDR2 is FQGNSA in the germline V gene. CDR3 nucleotides: TGTGCCAGCAGCACGCAAAACGGGGCGAGGGGGGGTACGCAGTATTTT. Translated: CASSTQNGARGGTQYF. Combining the CDR3 with reference TRBV7-2 and TRBJ2-3 gives the whole variable domain GAGVSQSPSNKVTEKGKDVELRCDPISGHTALYWYRQSLGQGLEFLIYFQGNSAPDKSGLPSDRFSAERTGGSVSTLTIQRTQQEDSAVYLCASSTQNGARGGTQYFGPGTRLTVL.